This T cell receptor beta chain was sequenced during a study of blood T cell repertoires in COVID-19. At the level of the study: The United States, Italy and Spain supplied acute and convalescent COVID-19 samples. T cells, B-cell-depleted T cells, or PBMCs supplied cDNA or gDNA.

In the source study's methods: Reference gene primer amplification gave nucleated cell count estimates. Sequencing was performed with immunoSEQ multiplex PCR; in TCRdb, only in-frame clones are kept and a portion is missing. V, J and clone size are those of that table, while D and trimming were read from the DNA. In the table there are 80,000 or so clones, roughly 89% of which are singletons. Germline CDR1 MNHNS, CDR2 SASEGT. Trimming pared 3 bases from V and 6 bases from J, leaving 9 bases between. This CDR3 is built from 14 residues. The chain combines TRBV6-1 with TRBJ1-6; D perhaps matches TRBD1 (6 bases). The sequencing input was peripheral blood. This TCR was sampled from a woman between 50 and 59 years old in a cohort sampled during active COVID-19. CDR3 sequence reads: CASSDRGGNSPLHF. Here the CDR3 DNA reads TGTGCCAGCAGTGACAGGGGTGGTAATTCACCCCTCCACTTT.